This T cell receptor beta chain was sequenced in a study of blood T cell repertoires in COVID-19. On the study more broadly: Specimens from acute and convalescent COVID-19 originated in the United States, Italy and Spain. PBMCs, B-cell-depleted T cells, or T cells provided the cDNA or gDNA that made up the material.

In the source study's methods: Quantification of nucleated cells was approximated via reference gene primer amplification. Some clones are missing from TCRdb's copy, which holds only in-frame ones; the method was immunoSEQ multiplex PCR. V, J and clone size reflect that table, while D and trimming were determined from the DNA. The sample includes about 130,000 clones, about 76% of them seen just once. Germline values: CDR1 SGHNT, CDR2 YENEEA. V was pared by 4 bases and J by 6 bases, with 14 bases between. CDR3 length: 14 residues. This receptor was taken from an older woman with active or convalescent COVID-19. Sequenced sample: peripheral blood. The V call is TRBV11-3, the J call TRBJ2-3, with D perhaps matching TRBD1 (6 bases). The CDR3 region is CASSSGHSGDTQYF. Written as DNA, the CDR3 is TGTGCCAGCAGCTCGGGACACTCAGGGGATACGCAGTATTTT.